The T cell receptor beta chain described here comes from a study of monozygotic twins with inflammatory bowel disease (dated by TCRdb to the late 2010s). Regarding the study in general: In total, roughly 28 monozygotic twin pairs made up the full study: 19 Danish pairs, all IBD-discordant, plus nine German pairs, of which four were IBD-concordant and five were IBD-discordant. The search for disease-associated traits relied mainly on comparing, within discordant pairs, IBD patients with their genetically identical healthy co-twins. Each individual had, on average, about 151 000 unique TCRalpha sequences and 181 000 unique TCRbeta sequences available for analysis.

On the study overall, not on this receptor specifically: IBD patients shared fewer clonotypes with other individuals than healthy twins did, most markedly in patients showing signs of disease activity. Background noise and inter-individual variability may have been introduced into the repertoires by the differing immunosuppressive treatments among patients. The results gave no support for a single strong signal or clonotype linked to IBD. Repertoire similarity did not differ between concordant and discordant twins, possibly due to limited statistical power. Different T cell subtypes could not be distinguished in the analysis. Measured by the inverse Simpson index, TCRbeta repertoire diversity was lower in IBD patients than in their healthy co-twins.

From each donor, a roughly 2.3 ml peripheral blood sample was collected into PAXgene tubes and stored at -80 degrees C. Without any T cell sorting, total RNA was extracted from whole blood using the PAXgene blood miRNA kit on an automated QIAcube. Deep TCRalpha and TCRbeta repertoire profiling with unique molecular barcoding was performed on peripheral blood of monozygotic twin pairs concordant or discordant for inflammatory bowel disease. For every twin pair, smoking habits were documented, and each individual was categorised as a current, former or never smoker. Comments on this clonotype: Its antigen remains undetermined.

Library preparation used 5' RACE. Preparation of each TCR library used 3,000 to 4,000 ng of total RNA. For each sample, cDNA synthesis was carried out in eight separate reactions using SMARTScribe reverse transcriptase. During cDNA synthesis, template switching introduced unique molecular identifiers that contained a 6-nucleotide sample barcode. TCRalpha and TCRbeta cDNA was amplified by two nested PCRs of around 16 and 10 cycles, with bead purification after each PCR. Before amplification, the cDNA was both treated with uracil DNA-glycosylase and purified with the QIAquick PCR purification kit. The second PCR added Illumina TruSeq-compatible adapters along with sample-specific barcodes. Library quality and concentration were assessed using TapeStation and Qubit, and 4.5 to 5.5 ng of each library was pooled. The pooled libraries were sequenced with 2 x 100 bp reads and custom sequencing primers on an Illumina HiSeq2500 single-index Rapid Run. Turning to the authors' computational methods: PCR and sequencing errors were corrected by UMI-based consensus assembly using MiGEC version 1.2.6. MiXCR version 2.1.1 handled V(D)J alignment, clonotype assembly and CDR3 extraction. Normalisation of gene usage, clonotype sharing and MAIT/NKT TCR abundance was achieved by analysing the top 1000, 10 000 and 20 000 clonotypes per sample. After downsampling to 27 000 UMIs, diversity was calculated as the inverse Simpson index using the vegan R package. Paired Mann-Whitney U tests on discordant twin pairs were used, with Benjamini-Hochberg multiple-testing correction. Following TCRdb reprocessing, every CDR3 protein sequence forms one entry, and DNA is not provided. The V and J calls shown here were made by TCRdb, not taken from the authors' results. The sample's own table lists about 440,000 distinct CDR3 sequences. 2% to 2.5% of the sample lies in the top ten.

CDR1 and CDR2 are read off the germline V gene as MDHEN and SYDVKM. The CDR3 runs 15 residues from the cysteine to the phenylalanine. No coding sequence is recorded. The V gene is TRBV28 and the J gene is TRBJ2-1; TCRdb selects TRBD1, and the lack of DNA leaves this call unchecked. The sequenced material came from blood. The receptor's source is a human donor with ulcerative colitis or Crohn's disease, or a healthy co-twin of an affected twin (not recorded which). The CDR3 reads as follows: CASSPRGAFGNEQFF.